The present T cell receptor (beta chain) was sequenced within a study of shared clonotypes between healthy human individuals. The data were produced by immunoSEQ multiplex PCR, yet TCRdb's version contains in-frame clones alone and is incomplete. This repertoire shows around 450,000 clones, roughly 77% found once; its top ten account for about 13%. Germline V lookup: CDR1 MDHEN, CDR2 SYDVKM. The CDR3 length is 12 residues. Trimming cost V 7 bases and J 6 bases, with 13 bases left between them. This rearrangement joins TRBV28 to TRBJ2-7; D call uncertain. The TCR originated in a woman aged 40 to 50 in good health. Some clones in this sample may be carry-over from other donors' samples. Sequenced material: PBMCs. The CDR3 loop reads CASKGDLGEQYF. Here the CDR3 DNA reads TGTGCCAGCAAAGGCGATCTTGGCGAGCAGTACTTC.